The 10 T cell receptor beta chains given below trace back to one sample, sequenced in a study of cytomegalovirus exposure and HLA in healthy donors. Amplification used 60 Vbeta primers and 13 Jbeta primers. The table came from immunoSEQ multiplex PCR; TCRdb's copy has only in-frame clones and leaves some out. This sample has fewer than 200,000 clones, with approximately 84% found just once. Sequenced sample: PBMCs. The receptors originated from a man aged 18-30 years in good health and CMV-seropositive.

In this sample, this clone turned up a few times. The CDR3, as DNA: TGTGCCACCAGCAGATCACAGGGTGACGGGGCCAACGTCCTGACTTTC. Translation gives CATSRSQGDGANVLTF. The chain recombines TRBV15 with TRBJ2-6, with D possibly matching TRBD1 (6 bases). This CDR3 contains 16 residues. Trimming removed 2 bases at V and 4 bases at J, with 12 bases between. CDR1 and CDR2 from the germline V gene are LNHNV and YYDKDF (reference sequence).

V usage is TRBV11-1 and J usage is TRBJ1-4, with 11 bases lining up with TRBD1. Per the germline V gene, CDR1 is SGHAT and CDR2 is FQDESV (reference sequence). The CDR3 runs to 16 residues. Trimming at V came to 4 bases and at J to 3 bases, leaving 4 bases not matched to a gene. CDR3 sequence (DNA): TGTGCCAGCAGCTCCGGACAGGGGGCGGCTAATGAAAAACTGTTTTTT. Its protein is CASSSGQGAANEKLFF.

V usage is TRBV4-3 and J usage is TRBJ2-2; a possible D gene is TRBD1 (6 bases). Germline V CDR1 and CDR2: LGHNA, YSLEER. This CDR3 has 16 amino acids. Trimming left V 0 bases short and J 4 bases short, with 12 bases between. CDR3 sequence (DNA): TGCGCCAGCAGCCAAGATCTGACAGGAAGCACCGGGGAGCTGTTTTTT. This gives the protein CASSQDLTGSTGELFF.

This chain joins TRBV2 and TRBJ2-7; TRBD1 might be the D (6 bases). Looked up from germline, CDR1 is SNHLY and CDR2 is FYNNEI. The CDR3 spans 16 residues. The V end was cut by 5 bases, the J end by 0 bases, with 17 bases between. CDR3: CASSSPGHGRSYEQYF. The CDR3 DNA reads TGTGCCAGCAGTTCCCCGGGACACGGACGCTCCTACGAGCAGTACTTC.

The chain uses TRBV29-1 and TRBJ1-2; D gene unclear. Trimming removed 5 bases at V and 6 bases at J, with 7 bases between. The CDR3 is 10 amino acids. Germline CDR1 SQVTM, CDR2 ANQGSEA. The CDR3 coding sequence is TGCAGCGTTCTATTTGATGGCTACACCTTC. Protein product: CSVLFDGYTF.

This chain links TRBV6-6 with TRBJ2-1, with D tentatively TRBD1 (6 bases). V lost 7 bases, J lost 0 bases, and 13 bases lay in between. This CDR3 has 15 amino acids. Looked up from germline, CDR1 is MNHNY and CDR2 is SVGAGI (reference sequence). In DNA form, the CDR3 reads TGTGCCAGCACCCTGGACAGCTACTCCTACAATGAGCAGTTCTTC. Amino acid sequence: CASTLDSYSYNEQFF.

The chain combines TRBV9 with TRBJ2-3, with 11 bases matching TRBD2. Germline CDR1 and CDR2: SGDLS and YYNGEE. The CDR3 runs to 16 residues. After removal of 2 bases from V and 3 bases from J, the junction contained 5 bases not matched to a gene. The CDR3 sequence: CASSVDSGGATDTQYF. The CDR3 DNA reads TGTGCCAGCAGCGTTGATAGCGGGGGGGCAACAGATACGCAGTATTTT.

This chain joins TRBV5-5 and TRBJ2-7; 9 bases are a match to TRBD2. Germline V CDR1 and CDR2: SGHKS, YYEKEE (reference sequence). V was pared by 4 bases and J by 5 bases, with 10 bases of the junction left unmatched. This CDR3 comprises 15 residues. CDR3 DNA sequence: TGTGCCAGCAGCCTACGACCGGGACTAGCTAACGAGCAGTACTTC. Translation gives CASSLRPGLANEQYF.

This rearrangement joins TRBV6-5 to TRBJ1-2, with 9 positions matching TRBD1. Germline CDR1 reads MNHEY; CDR2 reads SVGAGI. The CDR3 loop spans 15 amino acids. With 6 bases clipped from V and 2 bases from J, the junction kept 7 bases outside the gene matches. In nucleotides, the CDR3 is TGTGCCAGCAGGACATGGGACAGGGCCAACTATGGCTACACCTTC. Translated, it gives CASRTWDRANYGYTF.

CDR3 amino acids: CASSSQTQSNYGYTF. DNA of the CDR3: TGTGCCAGCAGCTCTCAGACACAATCTAACTATGGCTACACCTTC. This chain connects TRBV7-2 to TRBJ1-2; no firm D call. V was trimmed by 4 bases and J by 0 bases, leaving 12 bases between them. Germline lookup yields CDR1 SGHTA and CDR2 FQGNSA. The CDR3 sequence is 15 residues long.